The present T cell receptor (beta chain) was sequenced within a study of T cells in Graves' hyperthyroidism and ophthalmopathy. As for the study in general: Initial diagnosis, before any treatment, was when peripheral blood was collected. Findings and limits, study-wide: Classification by a 13 V-J model distinguished ophthalmopathy from stable hyperthyroidism.

This clonotype was detected ten times or more. The antigen remains unidentified. The V and J ends lost 3 bases and 5 bases respectively, with 13 bases between them. CDR3 length equals 14 residues. In germline, CDR1 is SNHLY, CDR2 FYNNEI. The source of the PBMCs was more than 9.5 ml of fresh peripheral blood. From RNA transcripts, TCR beta CDR3 regions were amplified. Using the HTBI primer set, a first-round RT-PCR was run on the TCR CDR3. TCRdb passed the multiplex PCR reads through MiXCR, listing each CDR3 protein once. Of about 96,000 distinct CDR3 sequences detected, roughly 56% appear once; the ten largest clones hold roughly 29%.

The clonotype originates from a woman in her thirties or forties with Graves' hyperthyroidism. The chain employs TRBV2 and TRBJ2-5; D remains unclear. The sequencing sample was made of blood. The CDR3 spells CASSDARVQETQYF. The CDR3 region has the DNA TGTGCCAGCAGTGACGCCAGAGTTCAGGAGACCCAGTACTTC.